The 30 T cell receptor beta chains given below trace back to one sample, sequenced in a study of blood T cells in healthy people across ages. Primers used in a second PCR of roughly 6 to 12 cycles were a sample-barcoded 5' primer and a J-beta primer mix. Each CDR3 protein gets one entry after TCRdb re-called the 5' RACE reads with MiXCR. In the table there are fewer than 1 million distinct CDR3 sequences, 44% of which are singletons. The material sequenced was blood. All receptors derive from a man aged 55-75 years in good health.

The chain couples TRBV6-2 or TRBV6-3 to TRBJ2-7, with D possibly called TRBD1 or TRBD2 (6 bases each). The assigned J gene may be wrong: the sequence end matches TRBJ2-5 better. CDR1 and CDR2 (germline): MNHEY, SVGEGT. The CDR3 is 15 amino acids. CDR3: CASSYGTGAGETQYF. CDR3 nucleotides: TGTGCCAGCAGTTACGGAACGGGGGCGGGGGAGACCCAGTACTTC.

This clonotype has only a few counts. The chain is built from TRBV20-1 and TRBJ2-5; 7 positions agree with TRBD1. Germline V gene lookup returns CDR1 DFQATT and CDR2 SNEGSKA (reference sequence). The trim removed 4 bases at V and 2 bases at J, leaving 19 bases unmatched. The CDR3 extends over 18 amino acids. The CDR3 loop reads CSATWLRGRGHTQETQYF. In DNA, the CDR3 is TGCAGTGCTACGTGGCTGAGGGGGCGCGGGCATACTCAAGAGACCCAGTACTTC.

Turning to this clonotype: This may come from a read error, since a much larger clone is one base off. The V call is TRBV10-3, the J call TRBJ2-7; TRBD1 matches 7 bases. Germline CDR1 and CDR2: ENHRY and SYGVKD. V dropped 6 bases and J dropped 3; count of bases not matched to a gene: 2. The CDR3 is 12 residues long. This chain's CDR3 is CAISRDSYEQYF. DNA for the CDR3: TGTGCCATCAGCCGGGACAGCTACGAGCAGTACTTC.

This clonotype appeared many times. The V gene is TRBV4-1, the J gene TRBJ2-5; TRBD1 is a possible D gene (6 bases). Germline-derived CDR1 and CDR2 are MGHRA and YSYEKL. V was trimmed by 0 bases and J by 5 bases, leaving 10 bases between them. The CDR3 sequence is 14 residues long. CDR3 DNA sequence: TGCGCCAGCAGCCAAGATTCAGGGGACGAGACCCAGTACTTC. Translated, it gives CASSQDSGDETQYF.

This clonotype has a handful of counts. The V gene is TRBV24-1, the J gene TRBJ2-3, with D possibly being TRBD2 (7 bases). Germline CDR1 reads KGHDR; CDR2 reads SFDVKD. The CDR3 covers 15 residues. Trimming cost V 6 bases and J 2 bases, with 14 bases left between them. CDR3: CATSMGGPPTDTQYF. The CDR3 DNA reads TGTGCCACCAGTATGGGGGGGCCTCCCACAGATACGCAGTATTTT.

This clonotype was counted only a few times. V is TRBV7-2 and J is TRBJ1-2; no reliable D call. The V end was cut by 1 base, the J end by 12 bases, with 15 bases between. This CDR3 contains 13 residues. Germline V gene lookup returns CDR1 SGHTA and CDR2 FQGNSA. The CDR3 is CASSLDPVTGHTF. DNA of the CDR3: TGTGCCAGCAGCTTAGATCCCGTGACCGGCCACACCTTC.

This chain joins TRBV7-9 and TRBJ1-1; D is unclear. With 1 base removed from V and 5 bases from J, the gap between germline ends came to 11 bases. Germline V gives CDR1 SEHNR, CDR2 FQNEAQ (reference sequence). The CDR3 covers 14 residues. The CDR3 is CASSLGKGITEAFF. The CDR3 bases are TGTGCCAGCAGCTTAGGGAAGGGAATAACTGAAGCTTTCTTT. The full variable domain, completed using reference TRBV7-9 and TRBJ1-1, is DTGVSQNPRHKITKRGQNVTFRCDPISEHNRLYWYRQTLGQGPEFLTYFQNEAQLEKSRLLSDRFSAERPKGSFSTLEIQRTEQGDSAMYLCASSLGKGITEAFFGQGTRLTVV.

This clonotype was seen only a few times. V is TRBV4-3 and J is TRBJ2-2, with 8 bases aligning to TRBD2. Germline V gene sequence: CDR1 LGHNA, CDR2 YSLEER. With 1 base clipped from V and 4 bases from J, the junction kept 2 bases outside the gene matches. There are 15 residues in the CDR3. The DNA for the CDR3 is TGCGCCAGCAGCCAAGCGGGGGGGAGCACCGGGGAGCTGTTTTTT. It codes for CASSQAGGSTGELFF.

The CDR3 reads CASSSPPGGAGGYTF. The CDR3 DNA is TGTGCCAGCAGCTCGCCCCCAGGGGGCGCCGGTGGCTACACCTTC. The rearrangement links TRBV7-9 to TRBJ1-2; 8 nucleotides align to TRBD1. J gave up 7 bases and V 4 bases, and 11 bases lay outside the gene matches. Germline CDR1 reads SEHNR; CDR2 reads FQNEAQ (reference sequence). The CDR3 totals 15 residues.

This clonotype has only a few counts. The chain couples TRBV14 to TRBJ1-2; perhaps TRBD1 as D (6 bases). V gave up 2 bases and J gave up 6 bases, with 22 bases separating them. Germline V lookup: CDR1 SGHDN, CDR2 FVKESK. This CDR3 spans 17 amino acids. DNA for the CDR3: TGTGCCAGCAGCCAATTCCCGGGACAAACAAAGTGGGATGGCTACACCTTC. It translates to CASSQFPGQTKWDGYTF.

Only a few counts were recorded for this clonotype. The chain uses TRBV7-9 and TRBJ2-4; possibly TRBD1 for D (7 bases). TRBJ2-5 matches the DNA end more closely, so the J call is doubtful. The germline CDR1 and CDR2 sequences are SEHNR and FQNEAQ (reference sequence). The CDR3 totals 15 residues. The CDR3 DNA reads as TGTGCCAGCAGCTTAGTGGAGGGGGCAATGGAGACCCAGTACTTC. Amino acid sequence: CASSLVEGAMETQYF.

This clonotype was counted between two and nine times. The rearrangement uses TRBV29-1 and TRBJ2-2, with 10 positions matching TRBD1. V lost 5 bases to trimming and J lost 4 bases; unmatched junction nucleotides: 1. The CDR3 has 13 amino acids. In germline, CDR1 is SQVTM, CDR2 ANQGSEA. The chain's CDR3 is CSVRTGGTGELFF. CDR3 nucleotides: TGCAGCGTTAGGACAGGGGGCACCGGGGAGCTGTTTTTT.

The chain has TRBV5-5 and TRBJ1-2; 10 nucleotides match TRBD1. Germline-derived CDR1 and CDR2 are SGHKS and YYEKEE (reference sequence). The CDR3 runs to 14 residues. The V and J ends lost 4 bases and 7 bases, in that order; junction bases with no gene match: 7. The CDR3 spells CASSAGTGAAGYTF. In DNA form, the CDR3 reads TGTGCCAGCAGCGCCGGGACAGGGGCGGCTGGCTACACCTTC.

This clonotype was seen a few times. The chain joins TRBV25-1 to TRBJ1-2; 8 bases map to TRBD1. This CDR3 has 14 amino acids. Germline V gene sequence: CDR1 MGHDK, CDR2 SYGVNS. V shed 0 bases and J 8 bases; nucleotides not matched to a gene: 5. This chain's CDR3 is CASSEYVPGGGYTF. The CDR3 DNA reads TGTGCCAGCAGTGAATACGTCCCAGGGGGCGGCTACACCTTC.

V is TRBV7-9 and J is TRBJ1-4; D unclear. The ends were cut back, 4 bases at V and 8 bases at J, with 11 bases in the middle. Germline-derived CDR1 and CDR2 are SEHNR and FQNEAQ (reference sequence). CDR3 length: 13 residues. CDR3 in amino acids: CASSSDGREKLFF. CDR3 bases: TGTGCCAGCAGCTCTGACGGGAGGGAAAAACTGTTTTTT.

The CDR3 DNA sequence: TGCAGTGCTAGAGCTCCCAGGGCTGCTCAGCCCCAGCATTTT. Translated, it gives CSARAPRAAQPQHF. J is TRBJ1-5 and V is TRBV20-1; weak D call: TRBD1 (5 bases). From germline, CDR1 is DFQATT and CDR2 SNEGSKA (reference sequence). Trimming took off 1 base at V and 6 bases at J, with 13 bases between the two ends. The CDR3 contains 14 residues.

This clonotype has only a few counts. V is TRBV7-9 and J is TRBJ2-6, with a weak D call TRBD2 (6 bases). This CDR3 has 15 residues. Trimming shortened V by 0 bases and J by 4 bases, and 7 bases separated the two germline ends. The germline CDR1 and CDR2 sequences are SEHNR and FQNEAQ (reference sequence). The CDR3 loop is CASSLALAGANVLTF. In nucleotides, the CDR3 is TGTGCCAGCAGCTTAGCTCTAGCGGGGGCCAACGTCCTGACTTTC. Based on the CDR3 plus reference TRBV7-9 and TRBJ2-6, the full variable domain is DTGVSQNPRHKITKRGQNVTFRCDPISEHNRLYWYRQTLGQGPEFLTYFQNEAQLEKSRLLSDRFSAERPKGSFSTLEIQRTEQGDSAMYLCASSLALAGANVLTFGAGSRLTVL.

V is TRBV10-3 and J is TRBJ2-7; either TRBD1 or TRBD2 may supply D (6 bases each). V lost 7 bases to trimming and J lost 0 bases, with 13 bases between them. The CDR3 sequence is 14 residues long. The germline CDR1 and CDR2 sequences are ENHRY and SYGVKD. CDR3 sequence reads: CAITSTGASYEQYF. Here the CDR3 DNA reads TGTGCCATCACGTCGACGGGGGCCTCCTACGAGCAGTACTTC.

This clonotype occurred a few times. The V call is TRBV6-2 or TRBV6-3, the J call TRBJ2-1; 9 nucleotides match TRBD1. Germline V CDR1 and CDR2: MNHEY, SVGEGT. The junction had 11 bases not matched to a gene; V was cut back by 6 bases and J by 14 bases. This CDR3 spans 13 amino acids. This CDR3 reads CASSSMGQGPEFF. The CDR3 coding sequence is TGTGCCAGCAGCTCGATGGGACAGGGTCCGGAGTTCTTC.

This clonotype was seen more than once but under ten times. V is TRBV5-1 and J is TRBJ2-4; the D gene is possibly TRBD2 (5 bases). V gave up 1 base and J gave up 9 bases, with 14 bases separating them. Germline loops: CDR1 SGHRS, CDR2 YFSETQ. This CDR3 has 14 residues. DNA for the CDR3: TGCGCCAGCAGCTTGTCGGGGTCCGAGGGCATTCAGTACTTC. This sequence encodes CASSLSGSEGIQYF. Based on the CDR3 plus reference TRBV5-1 and TRBJ2-4, the full variable domain is KAGVTQTPRYLIKTRGQQVTLSCSPISGHRSVSWYQQTPGQGLQFLFEYFSETQRNKGNFPGRFSGRQFSNSRSEMNVSTLELGDSALYLCASSLSGSEGIQYFGAGTRLSVL.

To note about this clonotype: At one end the junction does not follow the germline gene, possibly because of a read error. The chain recombines TRBV6-2 or TRBV6-3 with TRBJ2-1; tentative D call: TRBD1 (5 bases). The length of the CDR3 is 17 residues. Germline V CDR1 and CDR2: MNHEY, SVGEGT. The CDR3 DNA sequence: TGTGCCTGCAGTTACTCAGGACCCGAAGGGGTATACAATGAGCAGTTCTTC. This gives the protein CACSYSGPEGVYNEQFF.

The chain employs TRBV2 and TRBJ1-5, with D unresolved. The CDR3 runs to 14 residues. Trimming removed 3 bases at V and 4 bases at J, with 10 bases between. CDR1 and CDR2 (germline): SNHLY, FYNNEI. CDR3 residues: CASSEGGTNQPQHF. The CDR3 DNA reads as TGTGCCAGCAGTGAGGGAGGCACTAATCAGCCCCAGCATTTT.

In this sample, this clonotype turned up a few times. The rearrangement uses TRBV29-1 and TRBJ2-1; 12 bases align to TRBD2. V lost 7 bases and J lost 9; bases outside the gene matches: 1. This CDR3 contains 11 residues. The germline CDR1 and CDR2 sequences are SQVTM and ANQGSEA. CDR3 residues: CSGTSGTEQFF. The CDR3 DNA is TGCAGCGGGACTAGCGGGACTGAGCAGTTCTTC.

This clonotype was seen a few times. This sequence joins TRBV7-2 and TRBJ2-2; 9 nucleotides align to TRBD2. Trimming took 3 bases from V and 6 from J; bases not matched to a gene: 5. Germline V gives CDR1 SGHTA, CDR2 FQGNSA. CDR3 size: 15 residues. CDR3 nucleotides: TGTGCCAGCAGCTTGGTAGCGGGGGAGGCCGGGGAGCTGTTTTTT. Protein product: CASSLVAGEAGELFF.

The rearrangement links TRBV20-1 to TRBJ2-7; TRBD1 agrees at 9 bases. Gene TRBJ2-5 matches the end of the DNA better, so the J call may be wrong. Germline CDR1 DFQATT, CDR2 SNEGSKA (reference sequence). The CDR3 is 14 amino acids. Here the CDR3 DNA reads TGCAGTGGGACGGGACAGGGAAGGGCAGAGACCCAGTACTTC. This gives the protein CSGTGQGRAETQYF.

This sequence joins TRBV4-3 and TRBJ2-1; 9 bases are shared with TRBD2. Germline CDR1 LGHNA, CDR2 YSLEER. J lost 5 bases, V lost 0 bases, and 2 bases had no gene match. This CDR3 is 15 amino acids long. The CDR3 nucleotides are TGCGCCAGCAGCCAAGAGGCTAGCGGGAACAATGAGCAGTTCTTC. Amino acid sequence: CASSQEASGNNEQFF.

The chain has TRBV11-2 and TRBJ2-3, with D hard to call. The CDR3 is 13 residues long. CDR1 is SGHAT, CDR2 FQNNGV, per germline. V was pared by 8 bases and J by 6 bases, with 15 bases between. The CDR3 sequence: CASCTRSLDTQYF. The CDR3, as DNA: TGTGCCAGCTGCACCCGTTCCCTGGATACGCAGTATTTT. Variable domain in full (rest from reference TRBV11-2 and TRBJ2-3): EAGVAQSPRYKIIEKRQSVAFWCNPISGHATLYWYQQILGQGPKLLIQFQNNGVVDDSQLPKDRFSAERLKGVDSTLKIQPAKLEDSAVYLCASCTRSLDTQYFGPGTRLTVL.

This clonotype was counted a few times. The chain links TRBV6-5 to TRBJ2-7; tentatively, D is TRBD1 or TRBD2 (5 bases each). The CDR3 sequence is 15 residues long. Trimming removed 0 bases at V and 2 bases at J, with 11 bases between. Germline CDR1 is MNHEY and CDR2 is SVGAGI. The CDR3 reads CASSYSMGETYEQYF. CDR3 in DNA: TGTGCCAGCAGTTACTCGATGGGGGAAACCTACGAGCAGTACTTC.

This clonotype was counted a few times. The chain carries TRBV5-5 and TRBJ2-7; 10 positions agree with TRBD1. Germline trimming cut 2 bases from V and 3 bases from J; bases unmatched to any gene: 5. Germline lookup yields CDR1 SGHKS and CDR2 YYEKEE (reference sequence). The CDR3 loop spans 15 amino acids. CDR3 bases: TGTGCCAGCAGCTTTGGGACAGGGGCGTTCTACGAGCAGTACTTC. As protein: CASSFGTGAFYEQYF. Complete variable domain (other parts from reference TRBV5-5 and TRBJ2-7): DAGVTQSPTHLIKTRGQQVTLRCSPISGHKSVSWYQQVLGQGPQFIFQYYEKEERGRGNFPDRFSARQFPNYSSELNVNALLLGDSALYLCASSFGTGAFYEQYFGPGTRLTVT.

This chain joins TRBV15 and TRBJ2-7; a possible D gene is TRBD1 (6 bases). Trimming removed 3 bases from V and 2 bases from J, with 14 bases in between. Germline values: CDR1 LNHNV, CDR2 YYDKDF (reference sequence). This CDR3 is built from 15 residues. Written as DNA, the CDR3 is TGTGCCACCAGCAGTGTCCAGGGGCAGACCTACGAGCAGTACTTC. It translates to CATSSVQGQTYEQYF.